This paragraph reports one TCR beta chain. The data were taken from a study of T cells after somatic rescue of genetic block. Only in-frame clones appear in the TCRdb table, and some are missing; sequencing was by immunoSEQ multiplex PCR. In the table there are 60,000 to 90,000 clones, approximately 91% of which are singletons. The sequence was obtained from a man aged 30 to 45. Sequencing was performed on peripheral blood mononuclear cells (PBMCs).

The CDR3 sequence: CASSPYGTSKGEQYF. The CDR3 DNA is TGCGCCAGCAGCCCGTATGGGACCTCTAAGGGGGAGCAGTACTTC. This rearrangement joins TRBV5-1 to TRBJ2-7, with D tentatively TRBD1 or TRBD2 (5 bases each). The germline gives CDR1 SGHRS, CDR2 YFSETQ. The CDR3 has 15 amino acids. The V and J ends lost 4 bases and 7 bases respectively, with 21 bases between them.